Each of the 31 T cell receptor beta chains below was sequenced from the same sample in a study of T cells in Graves' hyperthyroidism and ophthalmopathy. Researchers took RNA transcripts and amplified the TCR beta CDR3 regions from them. The HTBI primer set served for first-round RT-PCR of the TCR CDR3. TCRdb processed the multiplex PCR reads anew with MiXCR; each CDR3 protein has one entry. The sample has approximately 700,000 distinct CDR3 sequences; about 15% are singletons. Sequencing used blood. All receptors come from a man aged 18 to 29 with Graves' hyperthyroidism.

This clonotype has at least ten counts. The gene calls are TRBV11-2 and TRBJ1-2; the D gene is possibly TRBD1 (5 bases). Germline CDR1 SGHAT, CDR2 FQNNGV. V shed 1 base and J shed 4 bases, with 10 bases lying between them. This CDR3 is 14 amino acids long. The chain's CDR3 is CASSLAPQGYGYTF. As DNA, the CDR3 is TGTGCCAGCAGCTTAGCCCCTCAGGGCTATGGCTACACCTTC.

The chain employs TRBV24-1 and TRBJ2-3; 8 bases are shared with TRBD1. Trimming at V came to 3 bases and at J to 4 bases, leaving 5 bases not matched to a gene. Germline CDR1 reads KGHDR; CDR2 reads SFDVKD. The CDR3 runs to 15 residues. CDR3 protein: CATSDGQGAADTQYF. The CDR3 DNA sequence: TGTGCCACCAGTGATGGTCAGGGGGCAGCAGATACGCAGTATTTT.

This clonotype was counted at least ten times. CDR3 in DNA: TGTGCCTGGAGTCGCCAGGGGGATGGAGAGACCCAGTACTTC. This encodes CAWSRQGDGETQYF. V gene TRBV30 combines with J gene TRBJ2-5; TRBD1 aligns across 7 bases. The ends lost 2 bases at V and 4 bases at J; junction bases unmatched: 7. CDR1 and CDR2 (germline): GTSNPN, SVGIG (reference sequence). The CDR3 has 14 amino acids.

V gene TRBV6-1 combines with J gene TRBJ1-5; 7 bases line up with TRBD1. CDR3 size: 19 residues. V lost 5 bases to trimming and J lost 5 bases; unmatched junction nucleotides: 21. Germline V gives CDR1 MNHNS, CDR2 SASEGT. CDR3 coding DNA: TGTGCCAGCAGTTTGAGACCTCCACAGACAGGGATAGTTGATCAGCCCCAGCATTTT. Translation: CASSLRPPQTGIVDQPQHF.

This clonotype was seen ten or more times. V gene TRBV10-3 combines with J gene TRBJ2-7; 9 bases line up with TRBD1. CDR1 ENHRY and CDR2 SYGVKD come from the germline V gene. J lost 6 bases, V lost 3 bases, and 6 bases had no gene match. The CDR3 is 14 amino acids. In DNA form, the CDR3 reads TGTGCCATCAGTGAACGGGACAGGGCGGCCGAGCAGTACTTC. Translated: CAISERDRAAEQYF.

This clonotype was recorded at least ten times. The chain couples TRBV2 to TRBJ2-2; 9 bases fit TRBD1. J was trimmed by 6 bases and V by 6 bases; bases with no gene match: 8. This CDR3 has 15 residues. Germline V gene sequence: CDR1 SNHLY, CDR2 FYNNEI. The CDR3 loop is CASSPGGQGSGELFF. In DNA, the CDR3 is TGTGCCAGCAGCCCTGGGGGACAGGGATCCGGGGAGCTGTTTTTT.

V usage is TRBV24-1 and J usage is TRBJ2-3; D gene unclear. Between the trimmed V and J ends, which lost 5 bases and 0 bases, there was a span of 14 bases. This CDR3 contains 16 residues. Germline lookup yields CDR1 KGHDR and CDR2 SFDVKD. CDR3 nucleotides: TGTGCCACCAGTGTTAATGACCCACCTAGCACAGATACGCAGTATTTT. Protein sequence: CATSVNDPPSTDTQYF.

There are many counts of this clonotype. The chain uses TRBV6-1 and TRBJ1-2; D gene uncertain. Germline V CDR1 and CDR2: MNHNS, SASEGT. The CDR3 totals 16 residues. V lost 8 bases, J lost 3 bases, and 22 bases lay in between. The CDR3 DNA sequence: TGTGCCAGCTCTAAGGTCTTGGGGAGGGCCCACTATGGCTACACCTTC. This translates into CASSKVLGRAHYGYTF.

On this clonotype itself: Being one base from a much bigger clone, this may be a read error. The chain joins TRBV7-9 to TRBJ2-7, with no clear D. V lost 5 bases and J 3 bases, leaving 14 bases between the germline ends. Germline CDR1 SEHNR, CDR2 FQNEAQ (reference sequence). The length of the CDR3 is 14 residues. The CDR3 is CASSTQGPNYEQYF. The CDR3, as DNA: TGTGCCAGCAGCACCCAAGGACCCAACTACGAGCAGTACTTC.

This clonotype was observed at least ten times. The chain recombines TRBV28 with TRBJ2-5, with D perhaps TRBD2 (6 bases). The germline V gene has CDR1 MDHEN and CDR2 SYDVKM. Trimming took off 4 bases at V and 1 base at J, with 10 bases between the two ends. The CDR3 is 14 residues long. The CDR3 sequence: CASSSPGVQETQYF. The CDR3 DNA follows: TGTGCCAGCAGTTCCCCGGGGGTCCAAGAGACCCAGTACTTC.

At least ten counts were recorded for this clonotype. The V call is TRBV20-1, the J call TRBJ2-1, with D maybe TRBD2 (6 bases). V lost 0 bases and J lost 8, with 14 bases in between. The germline V gene has CDR1 DFQATT and CDR2 SNEGSKA (reference sequence). The length of the CDR3 is 14 residues. DNA for the CDR3: TGCAGTGCTAGAGACTTGGCGGGGTACGATGAGCAGTTCTTC. This codes for CSARDLAGYDEQFF.

The chain carries TRBV10-3 and TRBJ2-3; no clear D. CDR1 is ENHRY, CDR2 SYGVKD, per germline. This CDR3 has 10 residues. V lost 2 bases to trimming and J lost 8 bases, with 2 bases between them. In nucleotides, the CDR3 is TGTGCCATCAGTGAGGGTACGCAGTATTTT. Translating gives CAISEGTQYF.

In this sample, this clonotype turned up many times. V usage is TRBV18 and J usage is TRBJ1-1; 11 nucleotides match TRBD1. CDR3 length: 16 amino acids. Germline CDR1 and CDR2: KGHSH and LQKENI. V trimming: 6 bases; J trimming: 0 bases; junction bases outside the gene matches: 6. CDR3 sequence (DNA): TGTGCCAGCTCTCGGGACAGGGGGGATCTGAACACTGAAGCTTTCTTT. It codes for CASSRDRGDLNTEAFF.

The genes are TRBV9 and TRBJ1-2, with 7 bases aligning to TRBD1. Germline CDR1 and CDR2: SGDLS and YYNGEE. V lost 0 bases to trimming and J lost 1 base; unmatched junction nucleotides: 3. The CDR3 length is 15 residues. The chain's CDR3 is CASSVGQGVNYGYTF. CDR3 in DNA: TGTGCCAGCAGCGTAGGACAGGGAGTTAACTATGGCTACACCTTC.

The chain is built from TRBV19 and TRBJ2-1; D is uncertain. The ends were cut back, 3 bases at V and 3 bases at J, with 9 bases in the middle. The germline V gene encodes CDR1 LNHDA and CDR2 SQIVND (reference sequence). The length of the CDR3 is 14 residues. The CDR3 loop is CASSIGGDYNEQFF. In DNA form, the CDR3 reads TGTGCCAGTAGTATTGGCGGTGACTACAATGAGCAGTTCTTC.

The V call is TRBV7-9, the J call TRBJ2-7; 8 bases agree with TRBD1. Per the germline V gene, CDR1 is SEHNR and CDR2 is FQNEAQ (reference sequence). The CDR3 runs 14 residues. J gave up 2 bases and V 3 bases, and 3 bases lay outside the gene matches. CDR3 amino acids: CASSLTGEPYEQYF. The CDR3 bases are TGTGCCAGCAGCTTGACAGGGGAACCCTACGAGCAGTACTTC.

This clonotype was seen a few times. The gene calls are TRBV20-1 and TRBJ2-7, with 7 bases that match TRBD1. The J segment lost 4 bases and the V segment lost 3 bases, leaving 12 bases of the junction unmatched. This CDR3 region has 15 residues. Per the germline V gene, CDR1 is DFQATT and CDR2 is SNEGSKA (reference sequence). The CDR3 reads CSARDASGTAYEQYF. The DNA for the CDR3 is TGCAGTGCTAGGGACGCATCCGGGACAGCATACGAGCAGTACTTC.

The V and J genes are TRBV11-2 and TRBJ1-1, with TRBD1 as a possible D gene (6 bases). The CDR3 length is 15 residues. CDR1 is SGHAT, CDR2 FQNNGV, per germline. The V end was cut by 6 bases, the J end by 3 bases, with 17 bases between. The CDR3 bases are TGTGCCAGCAGTAGACCAGGGGACCTTTACACTGAAGCTTTCTTT. Its protein is CASSRPGDLYTEAFF.

This clonotype was counted ten times or more. This sequence joins TRBV6-1 and TRBJ2-7; 7 bases fit TRBD1. This CDR3 has 13 residues. V trimming: 4 bases; J trimming: 5 bases; junction bases outside the gene matches: 5. Looked up from germline, CDR1 is MNHNS and CDR2 is SASEGT. Here the CDR3 DNA reads TGTGCCAGCAGTGTGGTAGGGGGCAACGAGCAGTACTTC. It translates to CASSVVGGNEQYF.

This sequence joins TRBV6-2 or TRBV6-3 and TRBJ1-6; D not resolved. CDR1 and CDR2 from the germline V gene are MNHEY and SVGEGT. This CDR3 has 13 amino acids. V was cut by 5 bases and J by 7 bases, with 9 bases left in between. CDR3 amino acids: CASSPRENSPLHF. CDR3 in DNA: TGTGCCAGCAGTCCTAGGGAAAATTCACCCCTCCACTTT.

This clonotype was picked up many times. The rearrangement joins TRBV11-1 to TRBJ1-2, with 7 bases identical to TRBD1. This CDR3 region has 14 residues. J was trimmed by 4 bases and V by 3 bases; bases with no gene match: 5. Germline CDR1 reads SGHAT; CDR2 reads FQDESV (reference sequence). The CDR3 DNA reads as TGTGCCAGCAGCTTGGACAGGTTCACCTATGGCTACACCTTC. This sequence encodes CASSLDRFTYGYTF.

This clonotype has ten or more counts. The chain couples TRBV11-3 to TRBJ1-2; D possibly corresponds to TRBD1 (6 bases). The ends were cut back, 8 bases at V and 7 bases at J, with 17 bases in the middle. The germline V gene has CDR1 SGHNT and CDR2 YENEEA. The CDR3 is 13 amino acids. In DNA form, the CDR3 reads TGTGCCAGCGGGAACAGGGATGAAGTTGGCTACACCTTC. Residues: CASGNRDEVGYTF.

This clonotype was observed a handful of times. The rearrangement joins TRBV6-5 to TRBJ2-7, with D perhaps matching TRBD2 (6 bases). The CDR3 totals 16 residues. Germline CDR1 and CDR2: MNHEY and SVGAGI. V lost 0 bases and J lost 3, with 15 bases in between. The CDR3 DNA reads TGTGCCAGCAGTTACTCGGCGGCTAGCGATAGCTACGAGCAGTACTTC. Amino acid sequence: CASSYSAASDSYEQYF.

As to this clonotype: This could be a read error, since a much larger clone is one nucleotide away. The V call is TRBV28, the J call TRBJ1-5, with D possibly TRBD1 on 6 matching bases. V shed 8 bases and J shed 9 bases, with 26 bases lying between them. CDR1 MDHEN and CDR2 SYDVKM come from the germline V gene. The CDR3 runs 16 residues. In nucleotides, the CDR3 is TGTGCCAGCGGGGGTCATGGGCAGGGGTTATCTCGGCCCCAGCATTTT. Its protein product is CASGGHGQGLSRPQHF.

The chain couples TRBV29-1 to TRBJ1-2, with D maybe TRBD1 (6 bases). The CDR3 has 10 residues. The V gene's germline CDR1 is SQVTM and CDR2 ANQGSEA. Trimming shortened V by 7 bases and J by 6 bases, and 9 bases separated the two germline ends. CDR3 sequence: CSAYRDGYTF. DNA of the CDR3: TGCAGCGCTTACAGGGATGGCTACACCTTC.

This clonotype came up a few times. The chain uses TRBV20-1 and TRBJ2-5; 10 nucleotides line up with TRBD2. The junction had 9 bases not matched to a gene; V was cut back by 5 bases and J by 3 bases. Germline V gene sequence: CDR1 DFQATT, CDR2 SNEGSKA (reference sequence). CDR3 size: 15 residues. The CDR3 is CSAHHLAGAEETQYF. CDR3 coding DNA: TGCAGTGCTCACCATCTAGCGGGAGCTGAAGAGACCCAGTACTTC.

CDR3 nucleotides: TGTGCCAGCAGTTCTATGTTTTCGAACACCGGGGAGCTGTTTTTT. Its translation: CASSSMFSNTGELFF. This chain links TRBV27 with TRBJ2-2; D gene uncertain. Trimming took off 4 bases at V and 0 bases at J, with 9 bases between the two ends. The CDR3 consists of 15 residues. Germline-derived CDR1 and CDR2 are MNHEY and SMNVEV (reference sequence).

This clonotype was seen only a few times. A much larger clone sits a single nucleotide away, making a read error possible. The rearrangement joins TRBV12-3 or TRBV12-4 to TRBJ1-5; TRBD1 agrees at 9 bases. CDR3 length: 15 amino acids. Germline trimming cut 5 bases from V and 5 bases from J; bases unmatched to any gene: 7. CDR3 residues: CASSRTGDSDQPQHF. CDR3 DNA sequence: TGTGCCAGCAGTCGGACAGGGGACAGCGATCAGCCCCAGCATTTT.

The chain carries TRBV19 and TRBJ2-7; the D gene is possibly TRBD1 (6 bases). The CDR3 runs to 13 residues. From germline, CDR1 is LNHDA and CDR2 SQIVND (reference sequence). V was clipped by 3 bases and J by 5 bases, with 11 bases between them. DNA for the CDR3: TGTGCCAGTAGTATTACGACAGGAAACGAGCAGTACTTC. Protein product: CASSITTGNEQYF.

In its sample, this clonotype was seen many times. The chain uses TRBV5-1 and TRBJ2-7; 8 nucleotides agree with TRBD2. This CDR3 contains 14 residues. V was pared by 3 bases and J by 3 bases, with 5 bases of the junction left unmatched. CDR1 is SGHRS and CDR2 is YFSETQ in the germline V gene. The CDR3 protein is CASSSVGTSYEQYF. The CDR3 DNA reads as TGCGCCAGCAGCTCCGTGGGGACTAGCTACGAGCAGTACTTC. The full variable domain, in which reference TRBV5-1 and TRBJ2-7 provide the parts outside the CDR3, is KAGVTQTPRYLIKTRGQQVTLSCSPISGHRSVSWYQQTPGQGLQFLFEYFSETQRNKGNFPGRFSGRQFSNSRSEMNVSTLELGDSALYLCASSSVGTSYEQYFGPGTRLTVT.

A note on this clonotype: With a much larger clone just one base away, this may be a read error. The chain couples TRBV7-9 to TRBJ2-7, with D unclear. The CDR3 is 14 amino acids. Germline V lookup: CDR1 SEHNR, CDR2 FQNEAQ (reference sequence). The CDR3 DNA sequence: TGTGTCAGCAGCACACCGGGCCTCCCCTACGAGCAGTACTTC. Translated, it gives CVSSTPGLPYEQYF.